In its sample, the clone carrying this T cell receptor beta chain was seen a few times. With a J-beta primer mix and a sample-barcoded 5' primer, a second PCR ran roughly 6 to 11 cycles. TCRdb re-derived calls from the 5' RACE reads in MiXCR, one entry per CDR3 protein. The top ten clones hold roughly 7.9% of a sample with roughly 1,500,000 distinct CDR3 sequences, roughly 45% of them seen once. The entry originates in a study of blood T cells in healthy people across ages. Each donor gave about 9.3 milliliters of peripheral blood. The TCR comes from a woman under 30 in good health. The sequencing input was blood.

This CDR3 reads CSVPGRGIDTQYF. As DNA, the CDR3 is TGCAGCGTACCGGGGCGGGGGATCGATACGCAGTATTTT. This sequence joins TRBV20-1 and TRBJ2-3; 7 bases align to TRBD2. The CDR3 has 13 residues. The germline V gene has CDR1 DFQATT and CDR2 SNEGSKA (reference sequence).